These 29 T cell receptor beta chains came from one sample sequenced in a study of cytomegalovirus exposure and HLA in healthy donors. Primers: 60 Vbeta forward and 13 Jbeta reverse. Here immunoSEQ multiplex PCR was the method, and the copy in TCRdb shows in-frame clones only, minus some. Of more than 85,000 clones listed, around 80% were seen once; the top ten hold around 8.8%. The sample comprised PBMCs. These receptors came from a man in his forties or fifties in good health and CMV-seropositive.

The J gene is TRBJ1-2, the V gene TRBV28; TRBD1 might be the D (6 bases). The ends were cut back, 8 bases at V and 5 bases at J, with 27 bases in the middle. Germline V gene lookup returns CDR1 MDHEN and CDR2 SYDVKM. This CDR3 region has 17 residues. The CDR3 DNA sequence: TGTGCCAGCCTCAGCCAGGCAGGGGCCCCCCCCTATTATGGCTACACCTTC. Protein sequence: CASLSQAGAPPYYGYTF.

The genes are TRBV7-2 and TRBJ2-1, with a weak D call TRBD1 (5 bases). The germline gives CDR1 SGHTA, CDR2 FQGNSA. Trimming stripped 3 bases from V and 7 bases from J, with 13 bases between. The CDR3 has 14 residues. Here the CDR3 DNA reads TGTGCCAGCAGCTTTCGACAGTCTGGAAATGAGCAGTTCTTC. It codes for CASSFRQSGNEQFF.

This chain uses TRBV5-4 with TRBJ1-1, with TRBD1 as a possible D gene (6 bases). CDR3 length: 15 amino acids. Germline V gene sequence: CDR1 SGHNT, CDR2 YYREEE (reference sequence). V was pared by 4 bases and J by 4 bases, with 17 bases between. CDR3 protein: CASSTGGLMGTEAFF. The CDR3 nucleotides are TGTGCCAGCAGCACTGGGGGCTTAATGGGCACTGAAGCTTTCTTT.

The chain carries TRBV7-9 and TRBJ2-1, with a possible D match to TRBD2 (6 bases). V lost 6 bases and J lost 0, with 9 bases in between. The germline gives CDR1 SEHNR, CDR2 FQNEAQ (reference sequence). The CDR3 is made up of 14 amino acids. CDR3 sequence reads: CASSGGSSYNEQFF. DNA of the CDR3: TGTGCCAGCAGTGGGGGGAGCTCCTACAATGAGCAGTTCTTC.

The J gene is TRBJ1-2, the V gene TRBV28; possibly TRBD1 for D (6 bases). CDR1 and CDR2 (germline): MDHEN, SYDVKM. CDR3 length: 13 amino acids. The V end was cut by 6 bases, the J end by 4 bases, with 12 bases between. DNA for the CDR3: TGTGCCAGCAGCGTTGGGGGCTTCTATGGCTACACCTTC. This translates into CASSVGGFYGYTF.

The chain joins TRBV6-5 to TRBJ2-1; no firm D call. V lost 5 bases, J lost 6 bases, and 11 bases lay in between. The CDR3 sequence is 13 residues long. From germline, CDR1 is MNHEY and CDR2 SVGAGI. CDR3 DNA sequence: TGTGCCAGCAGTGAAATTAACAGCAATGAGCAGTTCTTC. It codes for CASSEINSNEQFF.

The chain employs TRBV5-6 and TRBJ1-1, with D unresolved. This CDR3 has 14 amino acids. The germline CDR1 and CDR2 sequences are SGHDT and YYEEEE. V lost 0 bases and J 1 base, leaving 7 bases between the germline ends. The CDR3 is CASSLEPGNTEAFF. DNA of the CDR3: TGTGCCAGCAGCTTGGAACCGGGGAACACTGAAGCTTTCTTT.

This clone came up a few times. This sequence joins TRBV5-4 and TRBJ2-1; D might be TRBD1 (8 bases). The V end lost 6 bases, the J end lost 0 bases, and 13 bases lay between the germline ends. CDR3 length equals 15 residues. Germline assignment: CDR1 SGHNT and CDR2 YYREEE (reference sequence). The CDR3 region is CASTQGGSSYNEQFF. The CDR3 coding sequence is TGTGCCAGCACACAGGGGGGGAGCTCCTACAATGAGCAGTTCTTC.

The gene calls are TRBV18 and TRBJ2-3; D is unresolved. Between the trimmed V and J ends, which lost 3 bases and 2 bases, there was a span of 9 bases. This CDR3 comprises 14 residues. In germline, CDR1 is KGHSH, CDR2 LQKENI. CDR3 protein: CASSPSLNTDTQYF. CDR3 DNA sequence: TGTGCCAGCTCACCGTCCCTTAACACAGATACGCAGTATTTT.

This clone came up once. V usage is TRBV5-4 and J usage is TRBJ2-5; 8 bases line up with TRBD1. The CDR3 covers 14 residues. The V gene end was trimmed by 4 bases and the J gene end by 5 bases; junction bases not matched to a gene: 7. Germline CDR1 reads SGHNT; CDR2 reads YYREEE (reference sequence). For the CDR3, the DNA is TGTGCCAGCAGCCCTAGGACAGGGAGGGAGACCCAGTACTTC. Protein: CASSPRTGRETQYF.

This chain links TRBV5-8 with TRBJ1-5; D might be TRBD1 (5 bases). This CDR3 is built from 16 residues. V lost 0 bases and J lost 2, with 12 bases in between. Germline lookup yields CDR1 SGHTS and CDR2 YDEGEE. The CDR3: CASSLGAGVGNQPQHF. CDR3 DNA: TGTGCCAGCAGCTTGGGGGCGGGGGTCGGCAATCAGCCCCAGCATTTT. The complete variable domain, with remaining parts taken from reference TRBV5-8 and TRBJ1-5, reads EAGVTQSPTHLIKTRGQQATLRCSPISGHTSVYWYQQALGLGLQFLLWYDEGEERNRGNFPPRFSGRQFPNYSSELNVNALELEDSALYLCASSLGAGVGNQPQHFGDGTRLSIL.

The chain links TRBV21-1 to TRBJ1-5. TRBV21-1 is labeled a pseudogene. CDR3 length: 17 amino acids. In DNA form, the CDR3 reads TGTGCCAGCAGCAAAGGTCGCTTAGTCGGTAGCAATCAGCCCCAGCATTTT. This sequence encodes CASSKGRLVGSNQPQHF.

The rearrangement joins TRBV28 to TRBJ2-5; D might be TRBD2 (6 bases). Germline V CDR1 and CDR2: MDHEN, SYDVKM. This CDR3 is built from 17 residues. V was shortened by 5 bases and J by 0 bases, with 19 bases between the two germline ends. The CDR3 nucleotides read TGTGCCAGCAGTCTTTTCGGTAGCGGCTCGTACCAAGAGACCCAGTACTTC. Its translation is CASSLFGSGSYQETQYF.

The rearrangement joins TRBV18 to TRBJ2-1; 7 bases align to TRBD1. The V gene end was trimmed by 3 bases and the J gene end by 2 bases; junction bases not matched to a gene: 7. This CDR3 comprises 16 residues. Germline CDR1 KGHSH, CDR2 LQKENI. CDR3 nucleotide sequence: TGTGCCAGCTCACCCGGACAGGCAAACGCCTACAATGAGCAGTTCTTC. Its translation is CASSPGQANAYNEQFF. The whole variable domain, remainder taken from reference TRBV18 and TRBJ2-1, is NAGVMQNPRHLVRRRGQEARLRCSPMKGHSHVYWYRQLPEEGLKFMVYLQKENIIDESGMPKERFSAEFPKEGPSILRIQQVVRGDSAAYFCASSPGQANAYNEQFFGPGTRLTVL.

The V and J genes are TRBV6-5 and TRBJ1-1, with D unresolved. The CDR3 has 12 amino acids. Germline assignment: CDR1 MNHEY and CDR2 SVGAGI. Trimming shortened V by 8 bases and J by 1 base, and 8 bases separated the two germline ends. CDR3 sequence: CASGRANTEAFF. In DNA form, the CDR3 reads TGTGCCAGCGGGAGGGCGAACACTGAAGCTTTCTTT.

The gene calls are TRBV6-6 and TRBJ1-1; D possibly corresponds to TRBD1 (5 bases). Germline CDR1 is MNHNY and CDR2 is SVGAGI (reference sequence). Trimming cost V 6 bases and J 5 bases, with 16 bases left between them. This CDR3 is 14 amino acids long. The CDR3 DNA follows: TGTGCCAGCAGGGAAGGGGATCTGGGAACTGAAGCTTTCTTT. The encoded protein is CASREGDLGTEAFF.

The CDR3 spells CASYRGGNTEAFF. The CDR3 coding sequence is TGTGCCAGTTACAGGGGAGGGAACACTGAAGCTTTCTTT. The rearrangement uses TRBV6-1 and TRBJ1-1; TRBD1 matches 7 bases. J lost 1 base, V lost 9 bases, and 5 bases had no gene match. This CDR3 has 13 amino acids. Germline assignment: CDR1 MNHNS and CDR2 SASEGT.

This sequence joins TRBV19 and TRBJ2-7; 7 positions agree with TRBD2. Germline CDR1 is LNHDA and CDR2 is SQIVND (reference sequence). After removal of 6 bases from V and 0 bases from J, the junction contained 8 bases not matched to a gene. There are 15 residues in the CDR3. The CDR3 loop is CASSKGLGYSYEQYF. The CDR3 DNA is TGTGCCAGTAGCAAAGGACTAGGGTACTCCTACGAGCAGTACTTC.

The V gene is TRBV7-3, the J gene TRBJ2-1; 10 bases line up with TRBD2. This CDR3 region has 16 residues. The V gene end was trimmed by 5 bases and the J gene end by 0 bases; junction bases not matched to a gene: 4. CDR1 is SGHTA, CDR2 FQGTGA, per germline. CDR3: CASSLLAGSSYNEQFF. CDR3 DNA sequence: TGTGCCAGCAGCCTACTAGCGGGAAGCTCCTACAATGAGCAGTTCTTC.

This clone was observed a handful of times. V usage is TRBV4-3 and J usage is TRBJ2-5, with D maybe TRBD2 (5 bases). Trimming cost V 0 bases and J 2 bases, with 7 bases left between them. CDR1 LGHNA and CDR2 YSLEER come from the germline V gene. This CDR3 spans 14 amino acids. Written as DNA, the CDR3 is TGCGCCAGCAGCCAAGACTGGGAGCAAGAGACCCAGTACTTC. Translated, it gives CASSQDWEQETQYF.

The rearrangement uses TRBV6-4 and TRBJ2-1; 9 bases fit TRBD2. Germline CDR1 MRHNA, CDR2 SNTAGT. CDR3 size: 15 residues. Trimming took 5 bases from V and 7 from J; bases not matched to a gene: 9. The chain's CDR3 is CASSTGTSRENEQFF. The DNA for the CDR3 is TGTGCCAGCAGTACCGGGACTAGCAGAGAGAATGAGCAGTTCTTC.

The chain carries TRBV7-9 and TRBJ2-1; D is uncertain. This CDR3 is built from 14 residues. Between the trimmed V and J ends, which lost 0 bases and 5 bases, there was a span of 8 bases. CDR1 and CDR2 (germline): SEHNR, FQNEAQ (reference sequence). The CDR3 DNA follows: TGTGCCAGCAGCTTAGCCAGCGCAAACAATGAGCAGTTCTTC. It encodes CASSLASANNEQFF.

The chain combines TRBV7-9 with TRBJ2-1; 11 nucleotides agree with TRBD2. The germline gives CDR1 SEHNR, CDR2 FQNEAQ (reference sequence). Trimming cost V 4 bases and J 0 bases; bases outside gene matches: 11. The CDR3 extends over 19 amino acids. The CDR3 region has the DNA TGTGCCAGCAGCTGGCCGGGACTAGCGGACCCGAGCTCCTACAATGAGCAGTTCTTC. This codes for CASSWPGLADPSSYNEQFF.

This sequence joins TRBV30 and TRBJ2-7, with 8 nucleotides matching TRBD1. The germline CDR1 and CDR2 sequences are GTSNPN and SVGIG (reference sequence). The CDR3 has 13 residues. V dropped 4 bases and J dropped 6; count of bases not matched to a gene: 8. CDR3 nucleotides: TGTGCCTGGAAACCGGACAGGGCACTCGAGCAGTACTTC. Protein sequence: CAWKPDRALEQYF. The whole variable domain, filled in from reference TRBV30 and TRBJ2-7, reads SQTIHQWPATLVQPVGSPLSLECTVEGTSNPNLYWYRQAAGRGLQLLFYSVGIGQISSEVPQNLSASRPQDRQFILSSKKLLLSDSGFYLCAWKPDRALEQYFGPGTRLTVT.

In the case of this clone: This specimen includes other DNA sequences encoding the same CDR3. The chain links TRBV28 to TRBJ1-5; 9 positions match TRBD1. V dropped 4 bases and J dropped 2; count of bases not matched to a gene: 3. The CDR3 covers 15 residues. The V gene's germline CDR1 is MDHEN and CDR2 SYDVKM. The CDR3 sequence: CASSWDRVGNQPQHF. Written as DNA, the CDR3 is TGTGCCAGCAGTTGGGACAGGGTAGGCAATCAGCCCCAGCATTTT.

The chain links TRBV29-1 to TRBJ2-3, with D hard to call. The CDR3 consists of 11 residues. The germline CDR1 and CDR2 sequences are SQVTM and ANQGSEA. The V end lost 6 bases, the J end lost 2 bases, and 6 bases lay between the germline ends. The DNA of the CDR3 is TGCAGCGTAGACTCCACAGATACGCAGTATTTT. It yields the protein CSVDSTDTQYF.

V is TRBV19 and J is TRBJ2-1; 7 bases fit TRBD2. Unmatched junction bases numbered 6, after V lost 2 bases and J lost 11 bases. Germline assignment: CDR1 LNHDA and CDR2 SQIVND (reference sequence). The CDR3 is 13 residues long. The CDR3 bases are TGTGCCAGTAGTATACGGGGGGAGTCGAAGCAGTTCTTC. As protein: CASSIRGESKQFF.

The chain is built from TRBV4-3 and TRBJ2-7, with D hard to call. CDR1 is LGHNA and CDR2 is YSLEER in the germline V gene. V lost 0 bases, J lost 0 bases, and 9 bases lay in between. The CDR3 runs to 15 residues. DNA for the CDR3: TGCGCCAGCAGCCAAGAACCGGGTTCCTCCTACGAGCAGTACTTC. Translating it yields CASSQEPGSSYEQYF.

This chain connects TRBV29-1 to TRBJ2-3; tentatively, D is TRBD2 (5 bases). Germline CDR1 is SQVTM and CDR2 is ANQGSEA. The CDR3 loop spans 13 amino acids. V was pared by 5 bases and J by 5 bases, with 14 bases between. The DNA for the CDR3 is TGCAGCGTTTTGAGAGGGTATGAAGATACGCAGTATTTT. Amino acids: CSVLRGYEDTQYF.